This TCR beta chain was retrieved from a study of regulatory T cells in long-lasting Graves disease. The time point here: newly diagnosed GD, antithyroid drugs for less than 3 months. The TCR library was made from RNA that had been extracted from PBMCs in TRIzol. Relying on iRepertoire HTBI primers and Arm-PCR of CDR3 regions, the team built TCR beta libraries. MiXCR, run by TCRdb on the multiplex PCR reads, gives a single entry per CDR3 protein. The sample has 550,000 or so distinct CDR3 sequences; about 12% are singletons. Germline V CDR1 and CDR2: MGHRA, YSYEKL. J gave up 5 bases and V 4 bases, and 9 bases lay outside the gene matches. The CDR3 runs to 15 residues. This same sample was also part of a study on T cells in Graves' hyperthyroidism and ophthalmopathy.

This receptor was taken from a woman younger than 45 with Graves disease. The J gene is TRBJ1-1, the V gene TRBV4-1; 8 bases are shared with TRBD1. The sequences come from peripheral blood mononuclear cells (PBMCs), collected at new diagnosis, from a patient treated with antithyroid drugs. Written as DNA, the CDR3 is TGCGCCAGCAGCCGGCCAGGGGGCAGGTGGACTGAAGCTTTCTTT. Protein product: CASSRPGGRWTEAFF.